This TCR beta chain is from a study of blood T cells in healthy people across ages (dated by TCRdb to 2014 to 2015). Some background on the complete study: In model experiments, template switching captured roughly one uniquely barcoded TCR beta cDNA molecule for every two T cells. Age-related changes in TCR beta repertoire diversity were measured in the study by deep sequencing normalized with unique cDNA molecular identifiers. The donors were split into four age groups: young (average approximately 16 years), middle-aged (39), aged (62) and long-lived (more than 80). Donors of different ages were randomly distributed across sequencing lanes to avoid experimental bias. Two additional independent replicas of 1 million unique cDNA reads from the same blood draw were analyzed for two donors (one aged 18 to 30 and one aged 80 or older).

Systemically healthy Caucasian individuals from Russia, approximately 39 in total and aged about 6 to 95 years, were included as donors. Each donor gave ten milliliters of peripheral blood, drawn into EDTA-treated Vacutainer tubes. Ficoll-Paque density-gradient centrifugation was used to isolate PBMCs, with at least 6.5 million obtained per sample. Trizol reagent was used to extract total RNA from the PBMCs, yielding at least 5.5 micrograms per sample. Naive CD45RAhigh/CD27high T cell percentages were measured by flow cytometry on a PBMC aliquot from every donor. To prepare the library, 5' RACE was applied. Instrument on record: Illumina HiSeq 2500. A second PCR of about 6 to 12 cycles was performed with a sample-barcoded 5' primer and a J-beta primer mix. A unique molecular identifier was introduced onto each TCR beta cDNA molecule by a template-switch 5' adaptor carrying 12 random nucleotides. Each sample yielded at least 2.5 million CDR3-containing paired-end reads. All of the RNA was converted into first-strand cDNA using the Mint cDNA synthesis kit, with a TRBC-specific oligonucleotide serving as the primer. After uracil-DNA glycosylase treatment, a first 18-cycle PCR used universal primers M1SS and BC2_uni_R on all cDNA. The authors' analysis ran thus. For normalization, 1 million high-quality reads, each with a distinct molecular identifier, were randomly selected from each sample. Reads sharing molecular identifiers were discarded rather than binned into consensus sequences. MiTCR, run with a Q25 quality threshold and the strictest error-elimination algorithm, handled CDR3 identification, clonotype clustering and error correction. A nonparametric unseen species model with Euler transformation was used to estimate lower-bound total TCR beta diversity. TCRdb passed the public sequencing reads through fastp at Q25 and MiXCR, retaining productive beta sequences. Rows are combined by CDR3 protein, so each entry shows the most common genes and DNA. These V and J calls derive from TCRdb rather than the authors' analysis. The sample includes around 1,600,000 distinct CDR3 sequences, with 40% to 45% observed a single time. Approximately 4% of the sample comes from the top ten.

In this sample, this clonotype turned up many times. Its antigen has not been determined. It has no much larger one-base neighbor in the sample; base qualities were not kept. What the study reported, not specific to this receptor: Estimates of total diversity based on one million sequenced T cells were regarded as lower bounds and as underestimates. Conclusive comparison of naive and antigen-experienced compartments was prevented by the profiling of bulk unsorted PBMCs. The CMV infection status of donors was not known, potentially confounding age-related changes in expanded clonotypes. There was a strong correlation between observed TCR beta diversity and the percentage of naive T cells measured by flow cytometry. The long-lived group showed more naive CD4+ T cells, fewer expanded clones and increased TCR diversity than the aged group, suggesting age selection. As age increased, observed TCR beta diversity per million T cells dropped in a roughly linear way, and a significant reduction was already evident by age about 40.

V drops 1 base and J drops 1 base, leaving 10 bases in between. The CDR3, from cysteine to phenylalanine, totals 15 residues. The entry retains the CDR3 DNA only, 45 bases that are in frame from base 1. Rearrangement joined TRBV12-3 or TRBV12-4 to TRBJ2-5; too little of a D gene remains to name it. The TCR comes from a woman between 18 and 29 years old in good health. Sample: blood. The CDR3 protein sequence reads: CASSLVGVRQETQYF. The nucleotide sequence reads as follows: TGTGCCAGCAGTTTAGTCGGCGTACGCCAAGAGACCCAGTACTTC.